One and the same sample provided the 22 T cell receptor beta chains below, sequenced in a study of cytomegalovirus exposure and HLA in healthy donors. Clones were read by immunoSEQ multiplex PCR, and TCRdb kept only the in-frame ones, dropping some. The sample consists of roughly 250,000 clones, around 86% of them appearing once. The sample taken for sequencing was PBMCs. Receptors originate from a woman aged 25 to 39 in good health and CMV-seropositive.

The rearrangement uses TRBV4-1 and TRBJ2-2, with D possibly TRBD2 on 5 matching bases. With 8 bases removed from V and 4 bases from J, the gap between germline ends came to 17 bases. The germline V gene has CDR1 MGHRA and CDR2 YSYEKL. The CDR3 runs to 15 residues. DNA of the CDR3: TGCGCCAGCTCCCTGGGCCGGGAAGGCACCGGGGAGCTGTTTTTT. It specifies CASSLGREGTGELFF.

J is TRBJ2-2 and V is TRBV11-2; 7 bases agree with TRBD2. Germline trimming cut 1 base from V and 4 bases from J; bases unmatched to any gene: 6. There are 16 residues in the CDR3. CDR1 SGHAT and CDR2 FQNNGV come from the germline V gene. CDR3 loop: CASSLAGRVATGELFF. In DNA form, the CDR3 reads TGTGCCAGCAGCTTAGCGGGGAGGGTGGCCACCGGGGAGCTGTTTTTT. The whole variable domain, remainder taken from reference TRBV11-2 and TRBJ2-2, is EAGVAQSPRYKIIEKRQSVAFWCNPISGHATLYWYQQILGQGPKLLIQFQNNGVVDDSQLPKDRFSAERLKGVDSTLKIQPAKLEDSAVYLCASSLAGRVATGELFFGEGSRLTVL.

The chain joins TRBV10-1 to TRBJ1-2, with 10 bases matching TRBD1. This CDR3 spans 12 amino acids. V lost 10 bases, J lost 7 bases, and 6 bases stayed unmatched. Germline CDR1 is WNHNN and CDR2 is SYGVQD (reference sequence). The CDR3 loop reads CAIGTGEGGYTF. The DNA for the CDR3 is TGCGCCATCGGGACAGGGGAGGGTGGCTACACCTTC.

The chain recombines TRBV2 with TRBJ2-5, with TRBD2 identical over 7 bases. Germline V gene data show CDR1 as SNHLY and CDR2 as FYNNEI. V was pared by 3 bases and J by 1 base, with 8 bases of the junction left unmatched. The CDR3 has 16 residues. Here the CDR3 DNA reads TGTGCCAGCAGTGAGCTGCTGGGACTAACCCAAGAGACCCAGTACTTC. Translated: CASSELLGLTQETQYF.

This chain connects TRBV6-6 to TRBJ2-1, with D possibly TRBD1 on 6 matching bases. From germline, CDR1 is MNHNY and CDR2 SVGAGI (reference sequence). The CDR3 has 15 amino acids. V was pared by 6 bases and J by 5 bases, with 17 bases between. The CDR3 loop reads CASRYTGRGDNEQFF. The CDR3 coding sequence is TGTGCCAGCAGATATACTGGCAGGGGTGACAATGAGCAGTTCTTC.

This chain joins TRBV5-1 and TRBJ1-4; TRBD1 agrees at 7 bases. The ends lost 4 bases at V and 3 bases at J; junction bases unmatched: 9. This CDR3 has 16 residues. CDR1 and CDR2 from the germline V gene are SGHRS and YFSETQ. The CDR3 DNA follows: TGCGCCAGCAGCCGCGACCAGGGGACAGCTAATGAAAAACTGTTTTTT. It yields the protein CASSRDQGTANEKLFF.

The genes are TRBV7-9 and TRBJ2-7; D gene unclear. Trimming cost V 5 bases and J 3 bases, with 11 bases left between them. The CDR3 is 13 amino acids. The germline CDR1 and CDR2 sequences are SEHNR and FQNEAQ (reference sequence). The CDR3 bases are TGTGCCAGCAGCCTGACAACCGACTACGAGCAGTACTTC. The encoded protein is CASSLTTDYEQYF.

The table lists this clone with many counts. This rearrangement joins TRBV7-9 to TRBJ2-7; 7 nucleotides align to TRBD1. Germline CDR1 SEHNR, CDR2 FQNEAQ (reference sequence). Trimming at V came to 5 bases and at J to 6 bases, leaving 1 base not matched to a gene. The CDR3 consists of 11 residues. CDR3 in amino acids: CASSDRAEQYF. The CDR3 DNA sequence: TGTGCCAGCAGCGACAGGGCCGAGCAGTACTTC. The variable domain in full, completed from reference TRBV7-9 and TRBJ2-7, reads DTGVSQNPRHKITKRGQNVTFRCDPISEHNRLYWYRQTLGQGPEFLTYFQNEAQLEKSRLLSDRFSAERPKGSFSTLEIQRTEQGDSAMYLCASSDRAEQYFGPGTRLTVT.

V and J are TRBV5-1 and TRBJ2-7; 9 bases line up with TRBD2. V lost 4 bases, J lost 0 bases, and 8 bases stayed unmatched. CDR3 length equals 16 residues. Germline assignment: CDR1 SGHRS and CDR2 YFSETQ. CDR3 region: CASSLRGREGSYEQYF. The CDR3 DNA is TGCGCCAGCAGCCTCCGGGGGCGGGAGGGCTCCTACGAGCAGTACTTC. The full variable domain, completed using reference TRBV5-1 and TRBJ2-7, is KAGVTQTPRYLIKTRGQQVTLSCSPISGHRSVSWYQQTPGQGLQFLFEYFSETQRNKGNFPGRFSGRQFSNSRSEMNVSTLELGDSALYLCASSLRGREGSYEQYFGPGTRLTVT.

The genes are TRBV14 and TRBJ2-3; TRBD2 agrees at 9 bases. From germline, CDR1 is SGHDN and CDR2 FVKESK. V lost 4 bases and J lost 4; bases outside the gene matches: 15. The CDR3 is made up of 18 amino acids. The CDR3 protein is CASSPERHSGRLSDTQYF. The CDR3 nucleotides read TGTGCCAGCAGCCCCGAACGCCATAGCGGGAGATTGTCAGATACGCAGTATTTT.

The V call is TRBV6-4, the J call TRBJ2-1, with 8 bases identical to TRBD2. The V and J ends lost 5 bases and 3 bases, in that order; junction bases with no gene match: 6. CDR1 is MRHNA, CDR2 SNTAGT, per germline. The CDR3 sequence is 15 residues long. Here the CDR3 DNA reads TGTGCCAGCAGTTTTTCGGGACTAGACTACAATGAGCAGTTCTTC. Protein product: CASSFSGLDYNEQFF.

The rearrangement uses TRBV2 and TRBJ1-5; D is undetermined. Trimming pared 4 bases from V and 5 bases from J, leaving 9 bases between. CDR3 size: 13 residues. Looked up from germline, CDR1 is SNHLY and CDR2 is FYNNEI. CDR3: CASSVVVDQPQHF. The CDR3 DNA reads as TGTGCCAGCAGTGTTGTAGTTGATCAGCCCCAGCATTTT.

On this clone itself: Relative to the germline gene, one junction end is altered; a read error may explain this. The chain couples TRBV7-7 to TRBJ2-1; 14 bases align to TRBD2. The CDR3 contains 15 residues. Germline V CDR1 and CDR2: SSHAT, FNYEAQ (reference sequence). The CDR3 nucleotides are TGTGCTAGCAGCCCGGGACTAGCGGGAGCCTATGAGCAGTTCTTC. Translating gives CASSPGLAGAYEQFF.

This chain joins TRBV5-1 and TRBJ2-2; D is possibly TRBD2 (6 bases). The length of the CDR3 is 17 residues. Germline V gene data show CDR1 as SGHRS and CDR2 as YFSETQ. Trimming cost V 0 bases and J 1 base, with 13 bases left between them. The CDR3 loop reads CASSLGTGGMNTGELFF. For the CDR3, the DNA is TGCGCCAGCAGCTTGGGTACTGGGGGGATGAACACCGGGGAGCTGTTTTTT.

The rearrangement uses TRBV30 and TRBJ1-2; TRBD1 agrees at 11 bases. Germline values: CDR1 GTSNPN, CDR2 SVGIG (reference sequence). With 0 bases clipped from V and 4 bases from J, the junction kept 16 bases outside the gene matches. The CDR3 loop spans 19 amino acids. The CDR3 region is CAWSVFPEDRGRGVYGYTF. CDR3 coding DNA: TGTGCCTGGAGTGTATTTCCCGAGGACAGGGGGCGAGGGGTCTATGGCTACACCTTC.

This chain connects TRBV5-1 to TRBJ2-1; possible D gene TRBD1, 7 bases. V was trimmed by 3 bases and J by 1 base, leaving 8 bases between them. Germline lookup yields CDR1 SGHRS and CDR2 YFSETQ. This CDR3 region has 14 residues. The DNA for the CDR3 is TGCGCCAGCAGCTCAGGGGGGTCCTACAATGAGCAGTTCTTC. Translated, it gives CASSSGGSYNEQFF.

The V and J genes are TRBV7-9 and TRBJ2-3; tentative D call: TRBD2 (7 bases). This CDR3 comprises 14 residues. Trimming removed 5 bases at V and 6 bases at J, with 15 bases between. Germline CDR1 reads SEHNR; CDR2 reads FQNEAQ (reference sequence). The CDR3 spells CASSPGGQVDTQYF. CDR3 nucleotides: TGTGCCAGCAGCCCCGGGGGGCAGGTCGATACGCAGTATTTT.

The genes are TRBV2 and TRBJ2-1; 10 bases map to TRBD2. The CDR3 has 19 residues. Germline CDR1 and CDR2: SNHLY and FYNNEI. Trimming at V came to 3 bases and at J to 2 bases, leaving 13 bases not matched to a gene. In DNA, the CDR3 is TGTGCCAGCAGTGACAGCAGCGGAAGGAGCGGGAGGGCCTACAATGAGCAGTTCTTC. Translated: CASSDSSGRSGRAYNEQFF.

J is TRBJ1-1 and V is TRBV6-5, with D possibly being TRBD1 (6 bases). Germline V gene data show CDR1 as MNHEY and CDR2 as SVGAGI. The CDR3 is 13 residues long. V lost 4 bases and J lost 1, with 7 bases in between. This CDR3 reads CASSSGANTEAFF. The CDR3 region has the DNA TGTGCCAGCAGTTCAGGGGCGAACACTGAAGCTTTCTTT.

The CDR3 region has the DNA TGTGCCAGCAGCCCCCAGGCTAATGAAAAACTGTTTTTT. It yields the protein CASSPQANEKLFF. The chain carries TRBV4-2 and TRBJ1-4; no clear D. This CDR3 spans 13 amino acids. The germline CDR1 and CDR2 sequences are LGHNA and YNFKEQ. Trimming left V 4 bases short and J 3 bases short, with 6 bases between.

This chain connects TRBV27 to TRBJ1-1; possibly TRBD1 for D (6 bases). The germline CDR1 and CDR2 sequences are MNHEY and SMNVEV (reference sequence). The V end lost 10 bases, the J end lost 5 bases, and 20 bases lay between the germline ends. The CDR3 is 14 residues long. This chain's CDR3 is CATGADRYDTEAFF. CDR3 in DNA: TGTGCCACCGGAGCCGACAGGTACGATACTGAAGCTTTCTTT.

This chain connects TRBV28 to TRBJ2-7, with 9 bases aligning to TRBD2. Germline V gene sequence: CDR1 MDHEN, CDR2 SYDVKM. The length of the CDR3 is 14 residues. Unmatched junction bases numbered 8, after V lost 4 bases and J lost 7 bases. The chain's CDR3 is CASSSGTSRREQYF. Here the CDR3 DNA reads TGTGCCAGCAGTTCCGGGACTAGCCGTCGGGAGCAGTACTTC.